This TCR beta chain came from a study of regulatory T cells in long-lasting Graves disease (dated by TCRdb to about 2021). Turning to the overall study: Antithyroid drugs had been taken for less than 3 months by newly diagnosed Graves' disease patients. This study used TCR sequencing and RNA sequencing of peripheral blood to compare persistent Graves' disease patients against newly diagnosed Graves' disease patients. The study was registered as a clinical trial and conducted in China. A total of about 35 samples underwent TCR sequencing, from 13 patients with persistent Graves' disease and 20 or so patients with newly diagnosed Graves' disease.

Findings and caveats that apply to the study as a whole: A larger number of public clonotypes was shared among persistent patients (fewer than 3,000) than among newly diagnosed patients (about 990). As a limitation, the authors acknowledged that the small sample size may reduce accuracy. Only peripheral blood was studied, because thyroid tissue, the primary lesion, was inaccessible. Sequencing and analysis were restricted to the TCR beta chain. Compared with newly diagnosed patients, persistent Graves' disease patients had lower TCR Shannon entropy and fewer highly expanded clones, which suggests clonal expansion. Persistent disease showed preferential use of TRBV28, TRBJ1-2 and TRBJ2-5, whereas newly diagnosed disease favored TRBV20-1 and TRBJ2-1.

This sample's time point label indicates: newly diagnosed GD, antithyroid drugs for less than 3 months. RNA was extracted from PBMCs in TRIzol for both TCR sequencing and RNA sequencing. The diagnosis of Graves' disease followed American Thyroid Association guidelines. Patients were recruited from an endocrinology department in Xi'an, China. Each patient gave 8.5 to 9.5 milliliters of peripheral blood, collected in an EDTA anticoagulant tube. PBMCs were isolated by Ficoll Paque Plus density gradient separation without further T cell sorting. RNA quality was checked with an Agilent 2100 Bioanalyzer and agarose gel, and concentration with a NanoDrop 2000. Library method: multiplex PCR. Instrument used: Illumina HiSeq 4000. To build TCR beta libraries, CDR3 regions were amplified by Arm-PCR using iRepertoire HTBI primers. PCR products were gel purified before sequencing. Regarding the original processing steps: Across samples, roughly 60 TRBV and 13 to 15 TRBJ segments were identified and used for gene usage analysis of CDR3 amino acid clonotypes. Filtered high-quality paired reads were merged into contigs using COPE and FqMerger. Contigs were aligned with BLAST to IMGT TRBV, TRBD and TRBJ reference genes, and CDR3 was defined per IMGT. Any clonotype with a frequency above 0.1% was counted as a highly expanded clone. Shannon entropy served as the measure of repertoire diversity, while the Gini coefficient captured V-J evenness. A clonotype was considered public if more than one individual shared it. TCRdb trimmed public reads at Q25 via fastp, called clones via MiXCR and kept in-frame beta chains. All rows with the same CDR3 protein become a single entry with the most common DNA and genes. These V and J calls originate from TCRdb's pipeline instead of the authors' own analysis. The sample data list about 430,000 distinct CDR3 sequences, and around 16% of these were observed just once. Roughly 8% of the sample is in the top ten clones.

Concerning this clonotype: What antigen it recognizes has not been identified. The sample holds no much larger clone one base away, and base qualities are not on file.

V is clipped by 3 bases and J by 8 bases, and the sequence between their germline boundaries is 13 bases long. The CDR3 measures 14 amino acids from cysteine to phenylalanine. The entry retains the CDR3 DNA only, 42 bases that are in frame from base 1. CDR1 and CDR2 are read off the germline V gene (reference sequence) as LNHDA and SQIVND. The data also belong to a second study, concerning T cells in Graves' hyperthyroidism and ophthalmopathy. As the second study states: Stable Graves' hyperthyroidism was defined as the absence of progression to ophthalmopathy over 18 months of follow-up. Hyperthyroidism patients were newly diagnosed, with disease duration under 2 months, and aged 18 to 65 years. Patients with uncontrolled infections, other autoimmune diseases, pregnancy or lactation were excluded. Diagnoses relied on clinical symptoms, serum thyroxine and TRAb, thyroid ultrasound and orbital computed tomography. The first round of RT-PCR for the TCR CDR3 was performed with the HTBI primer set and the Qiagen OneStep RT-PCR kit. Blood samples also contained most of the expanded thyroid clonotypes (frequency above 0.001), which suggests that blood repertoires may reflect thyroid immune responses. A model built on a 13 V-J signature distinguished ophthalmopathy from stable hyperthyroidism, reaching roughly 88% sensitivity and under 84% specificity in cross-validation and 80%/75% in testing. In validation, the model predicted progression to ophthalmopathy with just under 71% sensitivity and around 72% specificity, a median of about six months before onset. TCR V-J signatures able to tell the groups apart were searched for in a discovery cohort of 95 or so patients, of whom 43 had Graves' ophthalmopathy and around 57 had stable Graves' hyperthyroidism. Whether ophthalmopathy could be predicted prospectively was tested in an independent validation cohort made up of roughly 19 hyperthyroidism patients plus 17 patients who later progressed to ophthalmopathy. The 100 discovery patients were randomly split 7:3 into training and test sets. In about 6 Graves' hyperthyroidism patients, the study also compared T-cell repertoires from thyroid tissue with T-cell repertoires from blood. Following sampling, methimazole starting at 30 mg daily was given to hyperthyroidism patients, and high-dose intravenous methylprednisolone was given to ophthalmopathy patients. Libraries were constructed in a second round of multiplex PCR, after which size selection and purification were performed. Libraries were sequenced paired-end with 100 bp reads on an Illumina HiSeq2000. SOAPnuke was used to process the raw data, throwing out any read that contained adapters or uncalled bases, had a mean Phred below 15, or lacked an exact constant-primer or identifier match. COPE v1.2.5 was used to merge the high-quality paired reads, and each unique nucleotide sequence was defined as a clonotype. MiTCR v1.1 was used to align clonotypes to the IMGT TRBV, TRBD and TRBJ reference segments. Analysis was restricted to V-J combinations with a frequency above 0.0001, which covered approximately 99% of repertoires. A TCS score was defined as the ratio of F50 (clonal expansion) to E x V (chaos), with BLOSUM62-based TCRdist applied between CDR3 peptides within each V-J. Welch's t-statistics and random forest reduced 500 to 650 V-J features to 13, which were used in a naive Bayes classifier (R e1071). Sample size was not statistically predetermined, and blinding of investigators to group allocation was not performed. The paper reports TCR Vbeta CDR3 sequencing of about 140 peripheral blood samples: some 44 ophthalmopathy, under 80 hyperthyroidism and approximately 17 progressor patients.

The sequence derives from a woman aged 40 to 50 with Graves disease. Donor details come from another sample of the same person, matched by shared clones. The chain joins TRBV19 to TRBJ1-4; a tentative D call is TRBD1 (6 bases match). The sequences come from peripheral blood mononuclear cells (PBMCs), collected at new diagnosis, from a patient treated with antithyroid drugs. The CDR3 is CASSIRGVYEKLFF. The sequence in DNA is TGTGCCAGTAGTATTAGGGGGGTCTACGAAAAACTGTTTTTT. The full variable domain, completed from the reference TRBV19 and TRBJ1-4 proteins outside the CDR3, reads DGGITQSPKYLFRKEGQNVTLSCEQNLNHDAMYWYRQDPGQGLRLIYYSQIVNDFQKGDIAEGYSVSREKKESFPLTVTSAQKNPTAFYLCASSIRGVYEKLFFGSGTQLSVL.